This T cell receptor (beta chain) was captured by sequencing in a study of T cells in Graves' hyperthyroidism and ophthalmopathy. Amplified regions were TCR beta CDR3 sequences from RNA transcripts. An initial round of RT-PCR targeting the TCR CDR3 relied on the HTBI primer set. TCRdb re-called the multiplex PCR reads through MiXCR, storing one row per CDR3 protein. This sample has 730,000 or so distinct CDR3 sequences, with roughly 20% found just once. This CDR3 comprises 17 residues. Germline loops: CDR1 SGHTA, CDR2 FQGNSA. Trimming shortened V by 2 bases and J by 9 bases, and 20 bases separated the two germline ends. Study results and caveats: Expanded thyroid clonotypes (above 0.001) were mostly also found in blood.

This clonotype was observed many times. Its specificity is not known. The patients, who ranged from 18 to 65 in age, presented with newly diagnosed hyperthyroidism lasting under 2 months. The clonotype was recovered from a woman aged 50 to 65 with Graves' hyperthyroidism that later progressed to Graves' ophthalmopathy. The sequencing sample was made of blood. The rearrangement uses TRBV7-2 and TRBJ1-6, with D uncertain. Written as DNA, the CDR3 is TGTGCCAGCAGCTTAAGTACGGCCCAAATAAGGTCTTCACCCCTCCACTTT. Translated, it gives CASSLSTAQIRSSPLHF.